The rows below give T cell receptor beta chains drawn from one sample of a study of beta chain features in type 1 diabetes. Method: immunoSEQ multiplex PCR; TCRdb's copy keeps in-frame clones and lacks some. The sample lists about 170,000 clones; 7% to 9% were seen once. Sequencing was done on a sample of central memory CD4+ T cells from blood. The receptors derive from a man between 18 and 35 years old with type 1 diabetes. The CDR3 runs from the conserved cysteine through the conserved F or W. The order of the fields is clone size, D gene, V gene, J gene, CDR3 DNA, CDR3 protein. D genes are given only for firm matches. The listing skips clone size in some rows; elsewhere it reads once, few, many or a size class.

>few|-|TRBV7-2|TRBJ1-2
TGTGCCAGCAGCTTAGGAACCCTATCCGGGACACACAAGGGAGGCTACACCTTC
CASSLGTLSGTHKGGYTF
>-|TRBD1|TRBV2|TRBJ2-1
TGTGCCAGCAGTTTCGGACAGGGCTCCTACAATGAGCAGTTCTTC
CASSFGQGSYNEQFF
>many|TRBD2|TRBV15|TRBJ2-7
TGTGCCACCAGCAGAAGCGGGGCTTCCTACGAGCAGTACTTC
CATSRSGASYEQYF
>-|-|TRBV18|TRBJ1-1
TGTGCCAGCTCCCAAAACGGAGTGAACACTGAAGCTTTCTTT
CASSQNGVNTEAFF
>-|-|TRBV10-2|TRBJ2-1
TGCGCCAGCGGACCCAAAACTAGAAACAATGAGCAGTTCTTC
CASGPKTRNNEQFF
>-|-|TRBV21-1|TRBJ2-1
TGTGCCAGCAGGAACAGGGGGCGCGACAATGAGCAGTTCTTC
CASRNRGRDNEQFF
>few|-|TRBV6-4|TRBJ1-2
TGTGCCAGCAGTGATAATGGGGCGCTATACTTC
CASSDNGALYF
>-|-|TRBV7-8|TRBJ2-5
TGTGCCAGCAGCCCTGGGACAACCCGGGGAGAGACCCAGTACTTC
CASSPGTTRGETQYF
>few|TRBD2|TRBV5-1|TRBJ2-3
TGCGCCAGCAGCTTGGCTACGGGGGGGGTCACAGATACGCAGTATTTT
CASSLATGGVTDTQYF
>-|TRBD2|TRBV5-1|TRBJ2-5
TGCGCCAGCAGCCCCGGGGTAGCGGGAGAGACCCAGTACTTC
CASSPGVAGETQYF
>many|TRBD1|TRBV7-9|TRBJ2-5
TGTGCCAGCGCACGAAGCGTAACAGGGGCCGAGACCCAGTACTTC
CASARSVTGAETQYF
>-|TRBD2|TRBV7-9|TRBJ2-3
TGTGCCAGCAGTGCTAGCGGAGGATCCTTTCCGGAGTATTTT
CASSASGGSFPEYF
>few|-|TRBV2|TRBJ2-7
TGTGCCAGCAGTGTGGGGGCAGGGCAGTACTTC
CASSVGAGQYF
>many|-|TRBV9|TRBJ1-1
TGTGCCAGCAGCGTAATCTCGGGGGCTGAAGCTTTCTTT
CASSVISGAEAFF
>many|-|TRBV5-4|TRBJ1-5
TGTGCCAGCAGCCCTGGTGGGGAGCGGGGTTCTGAGCCCCAGCATTTT
CASSPGGERGSEPQHF
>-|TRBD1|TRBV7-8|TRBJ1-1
TGTGCCAGCAGAACAGACAGGGATACTGAAGCTTTCTTT
CASRTDRDTEAFF
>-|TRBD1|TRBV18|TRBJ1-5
TGTGCCAGCTCACCAATACAGGGGGCTGGGCAGCCCCAGCATTTT
CASSPIQGAGQPQHF
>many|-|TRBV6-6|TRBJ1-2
TGTGCCAGCAGTTACGGTCTGGGGGCTAGCTACACCTTC
CASSYGLGASYTF
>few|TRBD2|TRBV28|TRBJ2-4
TGTGCCAGCAGTTTATTTGGGGAGGGTGGGGGCATTCAGTACTTC
CASSLFGEGGGIQYF